Listed below are T cell receptor beta chains from one sample, sequenced in a study of cytomegalovirus exposure and HLA in healthy donors. Here immunoSEQ multiplex PCR was the method, and the copy in TCRdb shows in-frame clones only, minus some. The sample yields 90,000 to 95,000 clones, 81% seen once. Sequenced input: PBMCs. These receptors came from a girl aged 2 to 10 in good health and CMV-seropositive. Each CDR3 is given with its conserved first and last residue. D genes are given only for firm matches. Part of the rows lack a size; the others show once, few, many or a class for expanded clones.

>.|TRBJ2-7|TRBD1|TRBV7-2
TGTGCCAGCAGCTCCTTGACAGGGGCCTACGAGCAGTACTTC
CASSSLTGAYEQYF
>few|TRBJ2-3|.|TRBV4-3
TGCGCCAGCAGCCAAGACAGAACAGATACGCAGTATTTT
CASSQDRTDTQYF
>.|TRBJ2-1|.|TRBV4-1
TGCGCCAGCAGCCAGCGAACAGCGGGCCTCCCTTACAATGAGCAGTTCTTC
CASSQRTAGLPYNEQFF
>.|TRBJ1-2|.|TRBV6-6
TGTGCCAGCAGCTCGGGGAGGACGAATGGCTACACCTTC
CASSSGRTNGYTF
>.|TRBJ2-7|TRBD2|TRBV6-1
TGTGCCAGCAGCCCTCGGACTAGCGGGAACGAGCAGTACTTC
CASSPRTSGNEQYF
>few|TRBJ2-1|TRBD2|TRBV7-9
TGTGCCAGCAGCTTACCCCCGACTAGCGCCTACAATGAGCAGTTCTTC
CASSLPPTSAYNEQFF
>.|TRBJ2-1|.|TRBV30
TGTGCCTGGAGTGTACGAGGTAACAATGAGCAGTTCTTC
CAWSVRGNNEQFF
>once|TRBJ2-5|TRBD2|TRBV9
TGTGCCAGCAGCGTCGCTAGCGGGAGCGGGCAAGAGACCCAGTACTTC
CASSVASGSGQETQYF
>.|TRBJ1-2|TRBD1|TRBV6-6
TGTGCCACAGAACCGGGACAGCGCTATGGCTACACCTTC
CATEPGQRYGYTF
>.|TRBJ1-2|.|TRBV30
TGTGCCTGGAGTGTACTCACGGCCGACATTGGCCATGGCTACACCTTC
CAWSVLTADIGHGYTF
>.|TRBJ2-7|.|TRBV28
TGTGCCAGCAGTCTAACAATACAGGGCCCCGAGCAGTACTTC
CASSLTIQGPEQYF
>.|TRBJ1-1|.|TRBV6-6
TGTGCCAGCAGTACAGGGACTGAAGCTTTCTTT
CASSTGTEAFF
>.|TRBJ2-5|.|TRBV10-2
TGCGCCAGCAGCCTGACAGGTTTAGGAGAGCAGTACTTC
CASSLTGLGEQYF
>.|TRBJ1-2|.|TRBV19
TGTGCCAGTGCGGTTAACTATGGCTACACCTTC
CASAVNYGYTF
>.|TRBJ2-7|TRBD2|TRBV19
TGTGCCAGTAGTGATAGCGGGCTCTACGAGCAGTACTTC
CASSDSGLYEQYF
>.|TRBJ2-2|TRBD1|TRBV11-2
TGTGCCAGCAGCTTACGGCAGGGGGCCCACACCGGGGAGCTGTTTTTT
CASSLRQGAHTGELFF
>.|TRBJ2-2|.|TRBV7-2
TGTGCCAGCAGCCAGTCCCCGGACACGAACACCGGGGAGCTGTTTTTT
CASSQSPDTNTGELFF
>once|TRBJ2-1|.|TRBV4-3
TGCGCCAGCAGCCAAGCGACAGACAATGAGCAGTTCTTC
CASSQATDNEQFF
>.|TRBJ1-1|.|TRBV6-5
TGTGCCAGCAGCCCCGGGTCTGGGGGCGGCACTGAAGCTTTCTTT
CASSPGSGGGTEAFF
>.|TRBJ2-7|.|TRBV14
TGTGCCAGCAGCCACGCCTACGAGCAGTACTTC
CASSHAYEQYF
>.|TRBJ2-3|.|TRBV4-1
TGCGCCAGCAGCCAAGTGTCGGGAGATGTAACAGATACGCAGTATTTT
CASSQVSGDVTDTQYF
>.|TRBJ2-7|.|TRBV28
TGTGCCACCCGGGGTCCGGGACTGAGCTCCTACGAGCAGTACTTC
CATRGPGLSSYEQYF
>few|TRBJ1-1|.|TRBV10-1
TGCGCCAGCAGTGAGCGGGTGAACACTGAAGCTTTCTTT
CASSERVNTEAFF
>.|TRBJ1-1|.|TRBV2
TGTGCCAGCAGCGGGGAGGGGTATGCTTTCTTT
CASSGEGYAFF
>.|TRBJ2-7|.|TRBV5-4
TGTGCCAGCAGCTTTTCCCTGGGCCCAGGCCGGGAGCTTACCTACGAGCAGTACTTC
CASSFSLGPGRELTYEQYF
>.|TRBJ2-3|.|TRBV11-3
TGTGCCAGCAGCTTAGGGTTTCAGAGCACAGATACGCAGTATTTT
CASSLGFQSTDTQYF
>.|TRBJ2-2|TRBD1|TRBV28
TGTGCCAGCAGACCCCGGACAGGGCACGGCGGGGAGCTGTTTTTT
CASRPRTGHGGELFF
>.|TRBJ2-7|.|TRBV5-1
TGCGCCAGCAGCCCCGACAGCTCCTACGAGCAGTACTTC
CASSPDSSYEQYF
>.|TRBJ1-5|TRBD1|TRBV19
TGTGCCAGTAGTTTAACGGGACAGAACAATCAGCCCCAGCATTTT
CASSLTGQNNQPQHF
>.|TRBJ2-2|.|TRBV19
TGTGCCAGTAAAGCCGTTAGCGGAAACACCGGGGAGCTGTTTTTT
CASKAVSGNTGELFF
>.|TRBJ2-2|TRBD2|TRBV5-1
TGCGCCAGCAGCTTGTCAACTAGCGGGAGTACGGGGGAGCTGTTTTTT
CASSLSTSGSTGELFF
>few|TRBJ2-6|.|TRBV19
TGTGCCAGTAGTATACGACAGGACAGCTCTGGGGCCAACGTCCTGACTTTC
CASSIRQDSSGANVLTF
>.|TRBJ2-1|.|TRBV6-5
TGTGCCAGCAGTTATTACGGTGAGCAGTTCTTC
CASSYYGEQFF
>once|TRBJ1-1|.|TRBV28
TGTGCCAGCAGTTTTAGTGACAGGAGGAACACTGAAGCTTTCTTT
CASSFSDRRNTEAFF
>.|TRBJ2-3|.|TRBV27
TGTGCCAGCAGTTCCTTTCCCGTATCTAGCACAGATACGCAGTATTTT
CASSSFPVSSTDTQYF
>.|TRBJ2-3|.|TRBV19
TGTGCCAGTGTCGGGGCAGATACGCAGTATTTT
CASVGADTQYF
>few|TRBJ1-2|.|TRBV28
TGTGCCAGCAGTGACAGCTCGGGAGACTATGGCTACACCTTC
CASSDSSGDYGYTF
>few|TRBJ2-7|TRBD1|TRBV6-6
TGTGCCAGCAGTGGACAGGGCTACTACGAGCAGTACTTC
CASSGQGYYEQYF
>.|TRBJ1-4|.|TRBV6-1
TGTGCCAGCAGTGAAACAGGGACAAAGGGAAGTGAAAAACTGTTTTTT
CASSETGTKGSEKLFF
>.|TRBJ2-7|TRBD1|TRBV6-1
TGTGCCAGCAGTGGTCAGGGGGACTACGAGCAGTACTTC
CASSGQGDYEQYF
>.|TRBJ2-6|.|TRBV25-1
TGTGCCAGCCATACCGTCTCGCTGGCCGGGGCCAACGTCCTGACTTTC
CASHTVSLAGANVLTF
>.|TRBJ1-2|TRBD1|TRBV29-1
TGCAGCGCCCCTAAGGGGGCAGGGAACTATGGCTACACCTTC
CSAPKGAGNYGYTF
>few|TRBJ2-5|TRBD1|TRBV30
TGTGCCTGGAGTCAGACAGGGGGGTCGGGAGAGACCCAGTACTTC
CAWSQTGGSGETQYF
>once|TRBJ2-1|TRBD1|TRBV27
TGTGCCAGCAGTCGTCGGGTCCCGGGACAGGGTCTAGCCTACAATGAGCAGTTCTTC
CASSRRVPGQGLAYNEQFF
>.|TRBJ2-2|.|TRBV6-6
TGTGCCAGCACCGCCCAGGGTGTAGCTATTACCGGGGAGCTGTTTTTT
CASTAQGVAITGELFF
>.|TRBJ1-5|.|TRBV19
TGTGCCAGTAGCAACCAGGGTCGGATGTGGCCCCAGCATTTT
CASSNQGRMWPQHF
>.|TRBJ2-2|.|TRBV2
TGTGCCAGCAGTGCAGACTGGGAGCTGTTTTTT
CASSADWELFF
>few|TRBJ2-3|.|TRBV19
TGTGCCAGTAGTATAGGTCAGATCGGCACAGATACGCAGTATTTT
CASSIGQIGTDTQYF
>.|TRBJ2-7|.|TRBV15
TGTGCCACCAGCATTGGACGGACGGAACTAGTCTACGAGCAGTACTTC
CATSIGRTELVYEQYF
>few|TRBJ2-5|.|TRBV7-9
TGTGCCAGCAGTCCCCCCGACTGGTACCAAGAGACCCAGTACTTC
CASSPPDWYQETQYF
>.|TRBJ1-2|.|TRBV30
TGTGCCTGGAGTGTACGAGGCGTAGCTAACTATGGCTACACCTTC
CAWSVRGVANYGYTF